This paragraph covers one TCR delta chain sequence. This sample stems from a study of gamma-delta T cells after stem cell transplantation. TCRdb re-called the RT-PCR reads via CATT. The repertoire holds thousands of delta-chain clones, around 27% seen once, with approximately 20% in the top ten. The germline gives CDR1 GEAIGNYY, CDR2 EKD. V dropped 3 bases and J dropped 5; count of bases not matched to a gene: 16. The CDR3 runs 18 residues. Sequenced: gamma-delta T cells. This clonotype originated in a human donor. It is not recorded whose cells these are; they may come from a transplant donor. The chain links TRDV2 to TRDJ1; 11 bases fit TRDD3. Here the CDR3 DNA reads TGTGCCTGTGACCCTCTCACCGCGGACTGGGGGATAGCTGATAAACTCATCTTT. Its protein product is CACDPLTADWGIADKLIF.